This record concerns one TCR beta chain sequence. The sample is drawn from a study of patients and donors after allogeneic stem cell transplantation. TCRdb processed the RT-PCR reads anew with MiXCR; each CDR3 protein has one entry. The table lists 800,000 to 1,000,000 distinct CDR3 sequences, over 15% of them singletons. Sequenced material: blood, either unsorted or a sorted T cell fraction (not recorded which). This clonotype was obtained from a human donor who was either an allogeneic HSCT recipient or a stem cell or donor lymphocyte infusion donor (not recorded which). It is not recorded whose cells these are; they may come from a transplant donor.

DNA for the CDR3: TGTGCCAGCAGCTTCCAGGGATGGGATACGCAGTATTTT. It codes for CASSFQGWDTQYF. This sequence joins TRBV5-5 and TRBJ2-3; the D gene is possibly TRBD1 (5 bases). V was shortened by 2 bases and J by 6 bases, with 10 bases between the two germline ends. This CDR3 region has 13 residues. The germline gives CDR1 SGHKS, CDR2 YYEKEE (reference sequence).